This T cell receptor beta chain was obtained from a study of blood T cell repertoires in COVID-19. Study overall: Sites in the United States, Italy and Spain provided acute and convalescent COVID-19 samples. T cells, B-cell-depleted T cells, or PBMCs provided the cDNA or gDNA that served as material.

This CDR3 comprises 15 residues. Germline V gene sequence: CDR1 SGDLS, CDR2 YYNGEE. V shed 4 bases and J 4 bases; nucleotides not matched to a gene: 7. The assay was immunoSEQ multiplex PCR, and TCRdb's table has in-frame clones only and misses some. Among 70,000 or so clones, 60% to 85% were seen once, and the ten largest hold around a fifth. This TCR came from a man between 65 and 79 years old with acute or convalescent COVID-19. Sequencing used peripheral blood. This chain joins TRBV9 and TRBJ2-7; TRBD1 agrees at 11 bases. In nucleotides, the CDR3 is TGTGCCAGCAGCCTCGGACAGGGGGCGGGGTACGAGCAGTACTTC. Translated: CASSLGQGAGYEQYF.